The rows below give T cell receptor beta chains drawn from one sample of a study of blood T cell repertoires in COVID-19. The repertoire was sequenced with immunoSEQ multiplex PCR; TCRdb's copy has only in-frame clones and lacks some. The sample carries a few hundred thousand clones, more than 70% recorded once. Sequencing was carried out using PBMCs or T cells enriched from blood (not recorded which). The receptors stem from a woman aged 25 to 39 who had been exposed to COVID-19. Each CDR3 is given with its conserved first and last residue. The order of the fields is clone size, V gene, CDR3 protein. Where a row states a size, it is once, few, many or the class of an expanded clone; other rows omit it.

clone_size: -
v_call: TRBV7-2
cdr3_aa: CASSPPTGQYGYTF

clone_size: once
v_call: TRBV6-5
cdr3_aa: CASSYSGSGSTDTQYF

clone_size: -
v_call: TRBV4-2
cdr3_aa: CASSRLGQSTGELFF

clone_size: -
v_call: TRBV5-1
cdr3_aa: CASSLQQMNTGELFF

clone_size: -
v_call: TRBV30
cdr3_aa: CAWSVGGMDYEQYF

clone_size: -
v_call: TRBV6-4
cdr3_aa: CASSDSPTSGRAVFF

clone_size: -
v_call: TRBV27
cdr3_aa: CASSFIGVNYGYTF

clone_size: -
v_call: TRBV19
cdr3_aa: CASSRGLAARNEQFF

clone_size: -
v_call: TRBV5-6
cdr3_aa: CASSLGTSIYEQYF

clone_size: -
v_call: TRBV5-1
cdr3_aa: CASSFQAGGTYEQYF

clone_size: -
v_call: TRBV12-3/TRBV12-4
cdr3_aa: CASSLIGYEQYF

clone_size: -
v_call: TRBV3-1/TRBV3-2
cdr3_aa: CASSPPGIETQYF

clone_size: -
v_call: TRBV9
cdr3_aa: CASSADRFEAEQYF

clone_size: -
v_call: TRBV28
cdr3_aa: CASSLQRYEQYF

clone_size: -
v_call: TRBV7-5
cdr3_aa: CARSLGLSYSPNQPQHF

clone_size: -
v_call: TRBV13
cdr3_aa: CASSGQGSTDTQYF

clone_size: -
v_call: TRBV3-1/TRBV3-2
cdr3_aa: CASSQKIGQKLPANYGYTF

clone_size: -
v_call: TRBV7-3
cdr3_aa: CASSSADSSVQYF

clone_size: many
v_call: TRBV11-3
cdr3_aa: CAGRAAGVYYGYTF

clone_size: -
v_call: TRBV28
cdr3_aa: CASRRPSTENYGYTF

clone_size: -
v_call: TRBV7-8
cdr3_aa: CASSGGSARQANYGYTF

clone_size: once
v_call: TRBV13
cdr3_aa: CASSYTDRAKNWFF

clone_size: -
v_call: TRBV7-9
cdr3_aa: CASSFRDSYEQYF

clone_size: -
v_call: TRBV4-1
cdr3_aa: CASSLKIAQSTDTQYF